A single sample is the source of the 5 T cell receptor beta chains below, sequenced in a study of blood T cell repertoires in COVID-19. Only in-frame clones appear in the TCRdb table, and some are missing; sequencing was by immunoSEQ multiplex PCR. The repertoire consists of 120,000 or so clones, with roughly 82% occurring once and the leading ten covering about 17%. Sequenced sample: peripheral blood. Receptors originate from a woman aged 60-70 years with acute or convalescent COVID-19.

V usage is TRBV10-3 and J usage is TRBJ2-7; the match to TRBD2 covers 12 bases. Germline V lookup: CDR1 ENHRY, CDR2 SYGVKD. The CDR3 spans 17 residues. V was pared by 3 bases and J by 7 bases, with 13 bases of the junction left unmatched. CDR3 DNA sequence: TGTGCCATCAGTGACCCATCCTCTAGCGGGGGGGCCGGGGAGCAGTACTTC. Protein product: CAISDPSSSGGAGEQYF.

The J gene is TRBJ1-2, the V gene TRBV4-1; D unclear. The CDR3 contains 14 residues. CDR1 and CDR2 from the germline V gene are MGHRA and YSYEKL. Trimming removed 5 bases from V and 1 base from J, with 11 bases in between. The CDR3 loop reads CASSNPRLNYGYTF. The CDR3 DNA sequence: TGCGCCAGCAGCAATCCAAGACTTAACTATGGCTACACCTTC.

The chain joins TRBV4-3 to TRBJ2-5, with D uncertain. CDR3 length equals 15 residues. CDR1 is LGHNA, CDR2 YSLEER, per germline. V was cut by 0 bases and J by 5 bases, with 13 bases left in between. CDR3: CASSQDGRSWETQYF. The CDR3 DNA follows: TGCGCCAGCAGCCAAGACGGTCGGTCCTGGGAGACCCAGTACTTC.

The CDR3 nucleotides read TGTGCCAGTAGTAATAGGACACCGAAGACCCAGTACTTC. It translates to CASSNRTPKTQYF. The V and J genes are TRBV19 and TRBJ2-5; possible D gene TRBD1, 5 bases. The CDR3 is 13 amino acids. CDR1 is LNHDA, CDR2 SQIVND, per germline (reference sequence). V was trimmed by 4 bases and J by 6 bases, leaving 12 bases between them.

The chain couples TRBV15 to TRBJ2-2; tentatively, D is TRBD2 (7 bases). Germline values: CDR1 LNHNV, CDR2 YYDKDF (reference sequence). With 3 bases removed from V and 5 bases from J, the gap between germline ends came to 13 bases. This CDR3 is built from 15 residues. Here the CDR3 reads CATSRGGAGTGELFF. CDR3 DNA: TGTGCCACCAGCAGGGGGGGGGCCGGAACCGGGGAGCTGTTTTTT.